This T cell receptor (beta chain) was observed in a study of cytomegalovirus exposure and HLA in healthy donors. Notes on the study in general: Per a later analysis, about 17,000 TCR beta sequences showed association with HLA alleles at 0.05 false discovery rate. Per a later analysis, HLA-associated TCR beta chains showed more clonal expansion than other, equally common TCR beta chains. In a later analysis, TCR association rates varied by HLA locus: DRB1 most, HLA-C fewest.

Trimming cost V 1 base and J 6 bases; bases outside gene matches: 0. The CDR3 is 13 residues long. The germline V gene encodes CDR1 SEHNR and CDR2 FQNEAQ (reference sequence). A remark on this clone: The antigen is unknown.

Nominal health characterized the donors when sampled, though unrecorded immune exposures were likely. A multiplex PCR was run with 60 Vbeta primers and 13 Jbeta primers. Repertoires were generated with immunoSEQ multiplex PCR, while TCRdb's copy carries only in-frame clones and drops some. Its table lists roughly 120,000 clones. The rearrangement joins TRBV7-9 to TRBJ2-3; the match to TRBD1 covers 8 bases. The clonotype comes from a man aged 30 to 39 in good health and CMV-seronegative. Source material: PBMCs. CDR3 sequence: CASSLGDRDTQYF. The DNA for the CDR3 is TGTGCCAGCAGCTTAGGGGACAGGGATACGCAGTATTTT. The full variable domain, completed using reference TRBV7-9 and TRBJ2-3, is DTGVSQNPRHKITKRGQNVTFRCDPISEHNRLYWYRQTLGQGPEFLTYFQNEAQLEKSRLLSDRFSAERPKGSFSTLEIQRTEQGDSAMYLCASSLGDRDTQYFGPGTRLTVL.